This T cell receptor beta chain was found in a study of identical twins. V lost 4 bases to trimming and J lost 6 bases; unmatched junction nucleotides: 6. Germline-derived CDR1 and CDR2 are SGHRS and YFSETQ. The CDR3 contains 14 residues. TCRdb re-analysed the 5' RACE reads in MiXCR, keeping a single row per CDR3 protein. The table lists some 1,700,000 distinct CDR3 sequences, about 32% of them singletons. At least ten counts were recorded for this clonotype. This sequence originates from a newborn girl in good health. The V and J genes are TRBV5-1 and TRBJ2-3, with 9 positions matching TRBD2. The sequencing sample was made of cord blood. In nucleotides, the CDR3 is TGCGCCAGCAGCGCTGGGACTAGCAGGGATACGCAGTATTTT. Protein product: CASSAGTSRDTQYF. The variable domain in full, with the rest retrieved from reference TRBV5-1 and TRBJ2-3, is KAGVTQTPRYLIKTRGQQVTLSCSPISGHRSVSWYQQTPGQGLQFLFEYFSETQRNKGNFPGRFSGRQFSNSRSEMNVSTLELGDSALYLCASSAGTSRDTQYFGPGTRLTVL.